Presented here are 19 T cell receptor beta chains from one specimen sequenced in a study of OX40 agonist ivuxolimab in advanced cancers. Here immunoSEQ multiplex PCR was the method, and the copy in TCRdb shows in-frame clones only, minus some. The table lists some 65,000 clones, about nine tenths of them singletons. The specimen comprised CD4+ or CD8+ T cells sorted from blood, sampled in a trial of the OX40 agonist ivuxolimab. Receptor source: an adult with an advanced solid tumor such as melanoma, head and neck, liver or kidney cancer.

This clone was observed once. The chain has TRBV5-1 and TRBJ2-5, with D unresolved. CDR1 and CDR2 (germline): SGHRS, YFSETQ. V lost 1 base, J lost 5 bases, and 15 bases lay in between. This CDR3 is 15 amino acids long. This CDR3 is CASSLWVGPSETQYF. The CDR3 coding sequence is TGCGCCAGCAGCTTGTGGGTAGGCCCCTCGGAGACCCAGTACTTC. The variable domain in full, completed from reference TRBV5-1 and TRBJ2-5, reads KAGVTQTPRYLIKTRGQQVTLSCSPISGHRSVSWYQQTPGQGLQFLFEYFSETQRNKGNFPGRFSGRQFSNSRSEMNVSTLELGDSALYLCASSLWVGPSETQYFGPGTRLLVL.

As DNA, the CDR3 is TGTGCCAGCTCACCACCAGCGGGAGGGCCGCCAGATACGCAGTATTTT. Translated: CASSPPAGGPPDTQYF. The chain combines TRBV18 with TRBJ2-3; 10 nucleotides line up with TRBD2. Losses at the gene ends were 0 bases for V and 4 bases for J; bases not matched to a gene: 4. There are 16 residues in the CDR3. Per the germline V gene, CDR1 is KGHSH and CDR2 is LQKENI.

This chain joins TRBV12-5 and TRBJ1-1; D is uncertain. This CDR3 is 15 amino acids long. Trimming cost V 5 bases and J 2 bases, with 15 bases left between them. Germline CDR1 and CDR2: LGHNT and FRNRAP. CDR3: CASGAYSDGNTEAFF. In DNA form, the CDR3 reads TGTGCTAGTGGTGCATACTCGGACGGCAACACTGAAGCTTTCTTT.

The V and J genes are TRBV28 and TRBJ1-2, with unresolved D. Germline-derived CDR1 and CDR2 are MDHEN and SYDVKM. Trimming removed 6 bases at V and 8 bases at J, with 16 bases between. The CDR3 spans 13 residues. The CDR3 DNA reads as TGTGCCAGCAGCTCCCCCGTGTTGGGCGGCTACACCTTC. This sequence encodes CASSSPVLGGYTF.

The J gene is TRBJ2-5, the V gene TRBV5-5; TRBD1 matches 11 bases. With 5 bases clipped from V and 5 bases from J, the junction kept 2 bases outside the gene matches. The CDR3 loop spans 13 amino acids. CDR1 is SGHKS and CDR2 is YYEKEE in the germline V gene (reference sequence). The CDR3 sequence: CASSGTGGETQYF. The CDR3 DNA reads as TGTGCCAGCAGTGGGACAGGGGGGGAGACCCAGTACTTC.

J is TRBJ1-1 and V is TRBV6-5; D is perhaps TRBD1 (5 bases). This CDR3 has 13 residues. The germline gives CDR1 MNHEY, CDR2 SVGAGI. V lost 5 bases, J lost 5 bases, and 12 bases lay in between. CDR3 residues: CASSLHGGTEAFF. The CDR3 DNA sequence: TGTGCCAGCAGTCTTCACGGGGGAACTGAAGCTTTCTTT.

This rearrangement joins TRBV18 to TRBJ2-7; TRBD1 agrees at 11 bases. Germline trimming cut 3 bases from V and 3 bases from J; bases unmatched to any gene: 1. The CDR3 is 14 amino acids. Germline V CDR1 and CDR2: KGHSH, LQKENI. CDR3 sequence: CASSPGQGVYEQYF. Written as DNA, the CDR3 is TGTGCCAGCTCACCGGGACAGGGGGTCTACGAGCAGTACTTC.

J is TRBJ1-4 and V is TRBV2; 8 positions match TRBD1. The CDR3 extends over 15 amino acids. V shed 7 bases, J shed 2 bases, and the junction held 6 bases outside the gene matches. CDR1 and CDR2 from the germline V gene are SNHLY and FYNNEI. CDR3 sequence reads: CASNPGQGTNEKLFF. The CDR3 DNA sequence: TGTGCCAGCAACCCCGGACAGGGCACTAATGAAAAACTGTTTTTT.

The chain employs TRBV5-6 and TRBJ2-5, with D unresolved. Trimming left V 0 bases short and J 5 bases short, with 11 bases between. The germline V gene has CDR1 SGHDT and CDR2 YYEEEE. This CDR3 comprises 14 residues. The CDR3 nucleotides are TGTGCCAGCAGCTTGGTGAGGAACGCGGAGACCCAGTACTTC. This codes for CASSLVRNAETQYF. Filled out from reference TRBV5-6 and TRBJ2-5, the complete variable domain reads DAGVTQSPTHLIKTRGQQVTLRCSPKSGHDTVSWYQQALGQGPQFIFQYYEEEERQRGNFPDRFSGHQFPNYSSELNVNALLLGDSALYLCASSLVRNAETQYFGPGTRLLVL.

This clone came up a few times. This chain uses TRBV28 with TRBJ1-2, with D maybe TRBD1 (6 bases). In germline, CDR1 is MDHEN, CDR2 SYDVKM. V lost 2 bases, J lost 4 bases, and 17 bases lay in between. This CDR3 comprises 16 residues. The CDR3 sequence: CASSLTGQGQSYGYTF. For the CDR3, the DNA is TGTGCCAGCAGTTTAACGGGCCAGGGGCAGAGCTATGGCTACACCTTC.

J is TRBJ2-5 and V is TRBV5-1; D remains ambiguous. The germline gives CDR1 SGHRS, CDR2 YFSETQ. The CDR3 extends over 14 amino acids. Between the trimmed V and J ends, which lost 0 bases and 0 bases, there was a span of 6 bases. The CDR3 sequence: CASSLEAYQETQYF. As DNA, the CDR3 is TGCGCCAGCAGCTTGGAGGCCTACCAAGAGACCCAGTACTTC.

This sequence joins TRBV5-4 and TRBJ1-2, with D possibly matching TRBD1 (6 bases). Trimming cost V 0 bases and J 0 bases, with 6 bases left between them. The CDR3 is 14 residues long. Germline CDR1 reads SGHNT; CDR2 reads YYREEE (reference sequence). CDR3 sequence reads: CASSLDRANYGYTF. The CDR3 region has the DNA TGTGCCAGCAGCTTGGACAGGGCTAACTATGGCTACACCTTC.

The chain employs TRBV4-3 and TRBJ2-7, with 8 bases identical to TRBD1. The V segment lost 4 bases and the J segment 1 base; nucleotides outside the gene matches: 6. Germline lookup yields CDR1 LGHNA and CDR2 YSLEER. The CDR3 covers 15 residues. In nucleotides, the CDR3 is TGCGCCAGCAGCCTACCGGGACAGGCATCCTACGAGCAGTACTTC. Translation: CASSLPGQASYEQYF.

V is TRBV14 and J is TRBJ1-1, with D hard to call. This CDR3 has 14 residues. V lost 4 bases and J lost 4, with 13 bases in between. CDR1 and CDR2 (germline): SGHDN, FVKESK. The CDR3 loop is CASSPLIGVTEAFF. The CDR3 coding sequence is TGTGCCAGCAGCCCCCTGATCGGGGTCACTGAAGCTTTCTTT.

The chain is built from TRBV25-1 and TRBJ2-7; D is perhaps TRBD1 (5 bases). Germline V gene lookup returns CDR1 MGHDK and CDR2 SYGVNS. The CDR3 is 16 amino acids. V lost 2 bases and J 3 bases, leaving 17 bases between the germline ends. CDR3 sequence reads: CASSEGAGPPLYEQYF. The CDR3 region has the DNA TGTGCCAGCAGTGAAGGGGCAGGGCCTCCCCTCTACGAGCAGTACTTC.

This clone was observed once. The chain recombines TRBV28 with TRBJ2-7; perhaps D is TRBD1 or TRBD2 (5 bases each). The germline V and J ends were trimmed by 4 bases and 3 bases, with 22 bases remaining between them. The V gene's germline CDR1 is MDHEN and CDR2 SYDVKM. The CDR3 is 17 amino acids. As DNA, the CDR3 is TGTGCCAGCAGTTCGGGACCTCAAAGCTCCTTCCTCTACGAGCAGTACTTC. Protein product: CASSSGPQSSFLYEQYF.

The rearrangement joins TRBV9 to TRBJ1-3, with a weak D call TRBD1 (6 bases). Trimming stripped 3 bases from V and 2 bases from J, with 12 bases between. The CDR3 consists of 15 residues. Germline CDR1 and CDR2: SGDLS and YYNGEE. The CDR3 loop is CASSAQGKTGNTIYF. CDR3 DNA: TGTGCCAGCAGCGCCCAGGGGAAAACTGGAAACACCATATATTTT.

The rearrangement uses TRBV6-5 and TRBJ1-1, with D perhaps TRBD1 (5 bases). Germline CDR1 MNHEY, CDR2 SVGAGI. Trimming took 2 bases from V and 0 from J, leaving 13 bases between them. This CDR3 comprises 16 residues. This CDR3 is CASSYTKGRLNTEAFF. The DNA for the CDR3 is TGTGCCAGCAGTTACACCAAGGGACGGCTGAACACTGAAGCTTTCTTT.

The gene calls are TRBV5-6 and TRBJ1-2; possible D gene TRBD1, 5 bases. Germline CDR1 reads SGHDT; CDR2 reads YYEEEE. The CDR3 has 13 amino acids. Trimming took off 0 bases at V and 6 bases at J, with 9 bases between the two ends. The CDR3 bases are TGTGCCAGCAGCTTGGGAGGGGCCGATGGCTACACCTTC. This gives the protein CASSLGGADGYTF. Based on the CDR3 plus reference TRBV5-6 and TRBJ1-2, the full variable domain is DAGVTQSPTHLIKTRGQQVTLRCSPKSGHDTVSWYQQALGQGPQFIFQYYEEEERQRGNFPDRFSGHQFPNYSSELNVNALLLGDSALYLCASSLGGADGYTFGSGTRLTVV.